These 11 T cell receptor beta chains were all obtained from the same sample, sequenced in a study of cytomegalovirus exposure and HLA in healthy donors. The repertoire was sequenced with immunoSEQ multiplex PCR; TCRdb's copy has only in-frame clones and lacks some. The data hold some 350,000 clones, with roughly nine tenths observed a single time. The sequencing input was PBMCs. The origin of the receptors is a woman in her thirties in good health and CMV-seropositive.

V and J are TRBV6-6 and TRBJ2-5; 8 bases map to TRBD1. The CDR3 loop spans 14 amino acids. In germline, CDR1 is MNHNY, CDR2 SVGAGI (reference sequence). Germline trimming cut 5 bases from V and 4 bases from J; bases unmatched to any gene: 6. Here the CDR3 DNA reads TGTGCCAGCAGTCCTTGGCAGGGGGCAGAGACCCAGTACTTC. Translated, it gives CASSPWQGAETQYF.

The chain recombines TRBV6-5 with TRBJ2-3; D gene uncertain. This CDR3 contains 13 residues. Germline CDR1 MNHEY, CDR2 SVGAGI. Trimming left V 5 bases short and J 2 bases short, with 8 bases between. The CDR3 spells CASSNQYTDTQYF. The DNA for the CDR3 is TGTGCCAGCAGTAACCAATACACAGATACGCAGTATTTT.

This clone was seen only a few times. The chain is built from TRBV7-6 and TRBJ2-1; maybe TRBD2 (6 bases). Germline CDR1 and CDR2: SGHVS and FNYEAQ. The CDR3 length is 15 residues. V dropped 5 bases and J dropped 8 bases, with 19 bases sitting between them. The CDR3 here is CASSRISTSIDEQFF. The CDR3 bases are TGTGCCAGCAGCCGTATCTCGACTAGTATCGATGAGCAGTTCTTC.

The V gene is TRBV6-4, the J gene TRBJ2-3, with D perhaps TRBD1 or TRBD2 (6 bases each). Deletions cut 6 bases from V and 9 bases from J, with 28 bases between. The CDR3 sequence is 17 residues long. Per the germline V gene, CDR1 is MRHNA and CDR2 is SNTAGT. This chain's CDR3 is CASRYPRGAPVVETQYF. In DNA, the CDR3 is TGTGCCAGCAGATACCCTAGGGGGGCCCCGGTTGTAGAGACGCAGTATTTT.

This chain joins TRBV5-6 and TRBJ1-5; D is unresolved. The CDR3 spans 16 residues. CDR1 SGHDT and CDR2 YYEEEE come from the germline V gene. Trimming stripped 1 base from V and 2 bases from J, with 13 bases between. The CDR3 DNA follows: TGTGCCAGCAGCTTGAAGTCGGGTGGTCGCAATCAGCCCCAGCATTTT. It yields the protein CASSLKSGGRNQPQHF.

The rearrangement uses TRBV4-3 and TRBJ2-3, with a possible D match to TRBD2 (6 bases). The CDR3 covers 18 residues. Trimming shortened V by 4 bases and J by 4 bases, and 24 bases separated the two germline ends. Germline CDR1 is LGHNA and CDR2 is YSLEER. The CDR3 sequence: CASSPEWGRRRGPDTQYF. DNA for the CDR3: TGCGCCAGCAGCCCAGAGTGGGGACGACGGAGGGGACCAGATACGCAGTATTTT.

The genes are TRBV7-2 and TRBJ2-3; D gene uncertain. CDR1 is SGHTA and CDR2 is FQGNSA in the germline V gene. The V end was cut by 7 bases, the J end by 5 bases, with 13 bases between. This CDR3 has 13 residues. This CDR3 is CASTLTFVDTQYF. The CDR3 nucleotides read TGTGCCAGCACCCTAACATTCGTAGATACGCAGTATTTT.

The chain links TRBV19 to TRBJ1-2, with TRBD1 as a possible D gene (6 bases). The CDR3 sequence is 15 residues long. V lost 5 bases and J lost 3, with 16 bases in between. Per the germline V gene, CDR1 is LNHDA and CDR2 is SQIVND (reference sequence). The CDR3 spells CASSVLRDTYYGYTF. As DNA, the CDR3 is TGTGCCAGTAGTGTCCTCCGGGACACCTACTATGGCTACACCTTC.

The chain recombines TRBV7-2 with TRBJ1-1; D gene uncertain. The germline gives CDR1 SGHTA, CDR2 FQGNSA. The CDR3 runs 14 residues. V was trimmed by 6 bases and J by 4 bases, leaving 15 bases between them. Written as DNA, the CDR3 is TGTGCCAGCAGGTCCAATAGGGTAGGCACTGAAGCTTTCTTT. It is translated as CASRSNRVGTEAFF.

The chain is built from TRBV7-2 and TRBJ2-1; D gene ambiguous. CDR1 is SGHTA and CDR2 is FQGNSA in the germline V gene. This CDR3 has 18 amino acids. V was clipped by 0 bases and J by 3 bases, with 18 bases between them. Written as DNA, the CDR3 is TGTGCCAGCAGCTTAGCCAACGTCCTAGTCCTTTACTACAATGAGCAGTTCTTC. Amino acid sequence: CASSLANVLVLYYNEQFF.

The genes are TRBV4-3 and TRBJ1-6; D uncertain. Looked up from germline, CDR1 is LGHNA and CDR2 is YSLEER. V lost 4 bases and J lost 10, with 11 bases in between. The CDR3 consists of 13 residues. Here the CDR3 DNA reads TGCGCCAGCAGCCCCGCGACGGGATCACCCCTCCACTTT. Encoded protein: CASSPATGSPLHF.